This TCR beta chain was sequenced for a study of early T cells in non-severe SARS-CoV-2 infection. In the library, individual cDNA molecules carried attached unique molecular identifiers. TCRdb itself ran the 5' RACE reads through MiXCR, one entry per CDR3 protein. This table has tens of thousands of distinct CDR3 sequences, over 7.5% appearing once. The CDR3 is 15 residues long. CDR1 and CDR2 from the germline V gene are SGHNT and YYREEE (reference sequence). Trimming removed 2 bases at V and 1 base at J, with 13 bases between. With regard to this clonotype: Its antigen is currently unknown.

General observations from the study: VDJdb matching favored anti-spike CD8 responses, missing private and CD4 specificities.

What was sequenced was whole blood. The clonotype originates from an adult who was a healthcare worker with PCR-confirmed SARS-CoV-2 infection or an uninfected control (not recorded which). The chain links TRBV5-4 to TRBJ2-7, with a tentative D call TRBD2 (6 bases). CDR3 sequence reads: CASSLEPSESYEQYF. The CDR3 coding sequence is TGTGCCAGCAGCTTAGAGCCTAGCGAATCCTACGAGCAGTACTTC.